This T cell receptor (beta chain) stems from a study of Ad26.COV2.S vaccination and SARS-CoV-2 variants. General study results and limits: Total T cell responses were possibly underestimated by TCR breadth and depth analyses.

This clone turned up a few times. Its specificity is not known. This CDR3 contains 15 residues. V gave up 3 bases and J gave up 1 base; unmatched junction bases: 2. Looked up from germline, CDR1 is MDHEN and CDR2 is SYDVKM. Treatment denoted: some 19 received Ad26.COV2.S at low or high dose, single or two shots; 5 received placebo; per-sample allocation not given. The investigators took samples on day 63 after the first vaccine or placebo injection. Profiling relied on immunoSEQ multiplex PCR, and the TCRdb table lists in-frame clones only, not all of them. Of 350,000 to 400,000 clones detected, about nine tenths appear once; the ten largest clones hold about 3.6%.

Sequencing was performed on peripheral blood, taken in a trial of Ad26.COV2.S vaccine versus placebo. This clonotype was sampled from a person aged 18-60 years who received the Ad26.COV2.S COVID-19 vaccine or a placebo. The chain couples TRBV28 to TRBJ2-2; 7 positions agree with TRBD1. The CDR3 reads CASSLRGRNTGELFF. The CDR3 nucleotides read TGTGCCAGCAGTTTGAGGGGGCGGAACACCGGGGAGCTGTTTTTT.